This record looks at one T cell receptor beta chain sequence and its context. The antigen it recognizes is unknown. A much larger clone lies a single base off, so this may be a read error. The data are from a study of blood T cells in healthy people across ages (dated by TCRdb to the mid-2010s). For the wider study: In model experiments, template switching captured about one uniquely barcoded TCR beta cDNA molecule for every two T cells. To track age-related changes in TCR beta repertoire diversity, the study relied on deep sequencing normalized with unique cDNA molecular identifiers. The donors were split into four age groups: young (average 16 years), middle-aged (about 40), aged (around 67) and long-lived (under 85). To avoid experimental bias, donors of different ages were spread randomly across the sequencing lanes. For two donors (one aged 18 to 30 and one aged 80 or older), the study analyzed two additional independent replicas of 1 million unique cDNA reads from the same blood draw. The investigation overall reported the following: Estimates of total diversity based on one million sequenced T cells were considered lower bounds and underestimates. The percentage of naive T cells measured by flow cytometry correlated strongly with observed TCR beta diversity. As age increased, observed TCR beta diversity per million T cells dropped in a roughly linear way, and a significant reduction was already evident by age approximately 40. Compared with the aged group, more naive CD4+ T cells, fewer expanded clones and increased TCR diversity were shown by the long-lived group, suggesting age selection. The CMV infection status of donors was not known, potentially confounding age-related changes in expanded clonotypes. Because profiling used bulk unsorted PBMCs, naive and antigen-experienced compartments could not be compared conclusively.

The CDR3 covers 15 residues, taking in both the cysteine and the phenylalanine. Just CDR3 DNA is preserved here, 45 bases in frame from base 1. CDR1 and CDR2 were assigned from the germline V gene as SGHRS and YFSETQ. The donors were 40 or so Caucasian individuals from Russia, aged 6 to 90 years, who were systemically healthy. Each donor gave about 10 milliliters of peripheral blood, drawn into EDTA-treated Vacutainer tubes. Ficoll-Paque density-gradient centrifugation was used to isolate PBMCs, with at least 6 million obtained per sample. Trizol reagent was used to extract total RNA from PBMCs, with at least 5 micrograms per sample. For every donor, flow cytometry on a PBMC aliquot measured the percentage of naive CD45RAhigh/CD27high T cells. The method behind the library was 5' RACE. The run used an Illumina HiSeq 2500. A second PCR of about 6 to 11 cycles was performed with a sample-barcoded 5' primer and a J-beta primer mix. A template-switch 5' adaptor carrying 12 random nucleotides introduced a unique molecular identifier onto each TCR beta cDNA molecule. Each sample yielded at least 3 million CDR3-containing paired-end reads. All of the RNA was converted into first-strand cDNA using the Mint cDNA synthesis kit, with a TRBC-specific oligonucleotide serving as the primer. Following uracil-DNA glycosylase treatment, a first 18-cycle PCR with universal primers M1SS and BC2_uni_R was performed on all cDNA. The paper's data handling went like this. For normalization, 1 million high-quality reads were randomly selected from each sample, with every read carrying a distinct molecular identifier. Instead of being binned into consensus sequences, reads that shared molecular identifiers were thrown out. MiTCR, run with a Q25 quality threshold and the strictest error-elimination algorithm, handled CDR3 identification, clonotype clustering and error correction. A nonparametric unseen species model using Euler transformation provided a lower-bound estimate of total TCR beta diversity. TCRdb handled the public reads itself, with Q25 trimming in fastp and clone calling in MiXCR, and kept productive beta chains. Every distinct CDR3 protein forms one entry, paired with its most common genes and DNA. These V and J calls originate from TCRdb's pipeline instead of the authors' own analysis. Counted in this sample were roughly 800,000 distinct CDR3 sequences; 58% of them appeared once. The top ten hold 22% of the sample.

Recombination linked TRBV5-1 to TRBJ2-1; no D gene is confidently identified. The last part of the DNA fits TRBJ2-7 better; the J call may be wrong. Sequenced input: blood. The sequence was collected from a man younger than 40 in good health. The nucleotide sequence reads TGCGCCAGCAGCCCTGGACGTAGCTCCTACAATGAGCAGTACTTC. It translates to CASSPGRSSYNEQYF.